Here is one T cell receptor (delta chain) with its context. Its matching antigen is unknown. TCRdb's entry gives the protein of a much larger clone, which mismatches this DNA's translation at residues 3 and 15, likely from a read error; the protein reported here is translated from the DNA. Vgamma9/Vdelta2+ and Vdelta2-negative gammadelta T cells were flow-sorted from PBMC for bulk sequencing. The sample is drawn from a study of γδ T cells in repeated Plasmodium falciparum infection. Study results and limitations: Many TCRgamma sequences overlapped between individuals in stable Vgamma9/Vdelta2+ repertoires.

TCRdb repeated clone calling on the multiplex PCR reads with CATT. This table holds 53,000 or so delta-chain clones, more than 1.5% found once. The CDR3 runs 26 residues. Germline lookup yields CDR1 TSWWSYY and CDR2 QGS. The sequence was obtained from a pool of human donors (malaria-infected and uninfected, not separated). The chain couples TRDV1 to TRDJ1; 11 bases line up with TRDD3. Sequenced input: gamma-delta T cells from blood. Here the CDR3 DNA reads TGTGCTTTTGGGGAACCTAGACGCATCCCGTACTGGGGGATAGTCGGGATCGGGGGGCCTCGTCATAAACTCATCTTT. Encoded protein: CAFGEPRRIPYWGIVGIGGPRHKLIF.